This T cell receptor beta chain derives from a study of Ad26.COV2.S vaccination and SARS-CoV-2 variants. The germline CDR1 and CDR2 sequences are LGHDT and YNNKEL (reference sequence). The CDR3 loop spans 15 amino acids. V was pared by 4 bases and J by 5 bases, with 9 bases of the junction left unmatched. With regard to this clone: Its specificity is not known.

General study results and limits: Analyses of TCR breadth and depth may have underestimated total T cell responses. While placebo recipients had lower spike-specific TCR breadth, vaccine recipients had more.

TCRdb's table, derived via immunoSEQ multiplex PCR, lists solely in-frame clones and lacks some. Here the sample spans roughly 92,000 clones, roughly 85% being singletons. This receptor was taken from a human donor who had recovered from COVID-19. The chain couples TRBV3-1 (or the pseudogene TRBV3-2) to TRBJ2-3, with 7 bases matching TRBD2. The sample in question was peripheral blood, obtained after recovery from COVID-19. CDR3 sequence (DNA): TGTGCCAGCAGCCGGCTGGCGGGAGAGGGAGATACGCAGTATTTT. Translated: CASSRLAGEGDTQYF.